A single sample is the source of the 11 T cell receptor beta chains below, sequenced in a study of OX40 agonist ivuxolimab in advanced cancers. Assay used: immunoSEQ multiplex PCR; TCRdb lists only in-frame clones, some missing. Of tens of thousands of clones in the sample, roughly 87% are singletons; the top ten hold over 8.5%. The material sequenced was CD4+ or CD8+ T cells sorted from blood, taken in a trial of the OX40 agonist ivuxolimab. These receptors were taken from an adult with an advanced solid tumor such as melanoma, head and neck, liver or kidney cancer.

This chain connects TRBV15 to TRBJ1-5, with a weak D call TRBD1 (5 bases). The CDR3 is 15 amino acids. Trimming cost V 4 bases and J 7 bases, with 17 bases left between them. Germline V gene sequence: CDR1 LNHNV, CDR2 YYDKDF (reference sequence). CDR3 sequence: CATSKDRGEGQPQHF. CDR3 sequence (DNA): TGTGCCACCAGCAAAGACCGGGGGGAGGGACAGCCCCAGCATTTT.

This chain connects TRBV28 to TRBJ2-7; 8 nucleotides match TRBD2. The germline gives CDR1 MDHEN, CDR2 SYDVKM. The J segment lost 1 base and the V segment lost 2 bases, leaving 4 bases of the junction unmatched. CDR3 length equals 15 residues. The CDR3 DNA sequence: TGTGCCAGCAGTTTACGGACTAGCTCTTCCTACGAGCAGTACTTC. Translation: CASSLRTSSSYEQYF. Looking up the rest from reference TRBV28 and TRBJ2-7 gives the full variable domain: DVKVTQSSRYLVKRTGEKVFLECVQDMDHENMFWYRQDPGLGLRLIYFSYDVKMKEKGDIPEGYSVSREKKERFSLILESASTNQTSMYLCASSLRTSSSYEQYFGPGTRLTVT.

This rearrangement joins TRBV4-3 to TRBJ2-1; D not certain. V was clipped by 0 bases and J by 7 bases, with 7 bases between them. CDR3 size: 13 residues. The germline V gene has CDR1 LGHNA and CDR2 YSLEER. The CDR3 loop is CASSQDLTNEQFF. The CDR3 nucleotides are TGCGCCAGCAGCCAAGATTTGACTAATGAGCAGTTCTTC.

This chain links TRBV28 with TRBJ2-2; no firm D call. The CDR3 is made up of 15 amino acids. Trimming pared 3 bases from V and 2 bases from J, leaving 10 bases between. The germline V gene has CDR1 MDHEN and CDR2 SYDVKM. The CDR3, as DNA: TGTGCCAGCAGTTTTTATTTACCCAACACCGGGGAGCTGTTTTTT. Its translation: CASSFYLPNTGELFF.

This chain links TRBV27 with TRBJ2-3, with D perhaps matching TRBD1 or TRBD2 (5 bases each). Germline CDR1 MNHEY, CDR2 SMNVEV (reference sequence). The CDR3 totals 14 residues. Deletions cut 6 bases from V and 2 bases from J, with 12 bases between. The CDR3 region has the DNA TGTGCCAGCAGCCCGGGACGGACCACAGATACGCAGTATTTT. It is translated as CASSPGRTTDTQYF.

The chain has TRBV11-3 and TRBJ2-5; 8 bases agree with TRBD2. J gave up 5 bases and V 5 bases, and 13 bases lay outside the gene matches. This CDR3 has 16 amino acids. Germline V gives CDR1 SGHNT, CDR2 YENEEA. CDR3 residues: CASSPGTGGRLETQYF. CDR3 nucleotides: TGTGCCAGCAGCCCCGGGACGGGGGGGCGACTGGAGACCCAGTACTTC.

Here the CDR3 DNA reads TGTGCCAGCACCAGGGGACAGGGGGTCTACGAGCAGTACGTC. Translating it yields CASTRGQGVYEQYV. J is TRBJ2-7 and V is TRBV21-1; TRBD1 is the table's D call and was not checked against the DNA. TRBV21-1 is reported as a pseudogene. The CDR3 has 14 amino acids.

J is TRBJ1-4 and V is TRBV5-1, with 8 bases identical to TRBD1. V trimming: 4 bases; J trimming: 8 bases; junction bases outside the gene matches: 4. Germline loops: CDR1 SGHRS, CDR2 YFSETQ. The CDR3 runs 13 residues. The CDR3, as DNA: TGCGCCAGCAGCCCGGACAGGGACGAAAAACTGTTTTTT. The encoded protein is CASSPDRDEKLFF.

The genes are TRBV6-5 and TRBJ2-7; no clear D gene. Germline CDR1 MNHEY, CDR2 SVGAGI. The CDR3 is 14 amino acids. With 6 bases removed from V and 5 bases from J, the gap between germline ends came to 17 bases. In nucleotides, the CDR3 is TGTGCCAGCAGCCCCTGGCGGTCGTCGGACGAGCAGTACTTC. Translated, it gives CASSPWRSSDEQYF.

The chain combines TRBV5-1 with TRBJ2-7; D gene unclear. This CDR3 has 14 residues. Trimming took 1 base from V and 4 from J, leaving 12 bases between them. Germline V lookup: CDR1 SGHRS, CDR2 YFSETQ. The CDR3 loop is CASSLTTVGYEQYF. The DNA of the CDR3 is TGCGCCAGCAGCTTGACGACGGTGGGGTACGAGCAGTACTTC.

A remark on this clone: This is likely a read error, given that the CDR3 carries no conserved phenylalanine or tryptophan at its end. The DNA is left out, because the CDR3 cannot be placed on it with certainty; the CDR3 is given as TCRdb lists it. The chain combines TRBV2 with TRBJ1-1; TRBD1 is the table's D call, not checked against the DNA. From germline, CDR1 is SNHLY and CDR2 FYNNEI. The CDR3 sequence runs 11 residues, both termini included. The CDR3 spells CASSGGGQGGL.